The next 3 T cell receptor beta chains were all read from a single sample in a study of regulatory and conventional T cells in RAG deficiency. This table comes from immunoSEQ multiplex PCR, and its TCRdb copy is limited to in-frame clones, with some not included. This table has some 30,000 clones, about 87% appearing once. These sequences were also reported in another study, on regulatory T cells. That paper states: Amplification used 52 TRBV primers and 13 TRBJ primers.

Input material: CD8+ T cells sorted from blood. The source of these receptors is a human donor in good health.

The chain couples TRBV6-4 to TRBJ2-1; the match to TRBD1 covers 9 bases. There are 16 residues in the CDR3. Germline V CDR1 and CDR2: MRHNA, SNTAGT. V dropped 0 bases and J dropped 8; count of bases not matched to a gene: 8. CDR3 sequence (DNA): TGTGCCAGCAGTGACTCAGAAACAGGGGGCGGGCATGAGCAGTTCTTC. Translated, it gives CASSDSETGGGHEQFF.

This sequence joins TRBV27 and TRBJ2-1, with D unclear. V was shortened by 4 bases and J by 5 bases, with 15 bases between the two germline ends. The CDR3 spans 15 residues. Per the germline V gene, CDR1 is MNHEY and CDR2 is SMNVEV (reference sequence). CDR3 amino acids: CASSSQAVKDNEQFF. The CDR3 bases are TGTGCCAGCAGTTCTCAGGCCGTCAAAGACAATGAGCAGTTCTTC.

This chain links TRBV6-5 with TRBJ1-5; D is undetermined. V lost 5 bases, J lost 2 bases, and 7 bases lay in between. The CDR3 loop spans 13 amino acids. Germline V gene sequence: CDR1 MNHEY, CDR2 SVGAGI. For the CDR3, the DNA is TGTGCCAGCAGTGGGTTAGGCAATCAGCCCCAGCATTTT. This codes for CASSGLGNQPQHF.